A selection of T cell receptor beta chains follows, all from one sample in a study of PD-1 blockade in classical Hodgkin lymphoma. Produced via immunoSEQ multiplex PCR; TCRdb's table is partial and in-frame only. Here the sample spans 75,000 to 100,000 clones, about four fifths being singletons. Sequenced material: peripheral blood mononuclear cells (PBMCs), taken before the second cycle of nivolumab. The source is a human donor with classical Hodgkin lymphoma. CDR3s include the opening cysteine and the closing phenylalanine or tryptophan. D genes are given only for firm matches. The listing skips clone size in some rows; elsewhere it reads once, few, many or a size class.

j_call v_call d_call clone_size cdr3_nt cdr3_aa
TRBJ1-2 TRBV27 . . TGTGCCAGCAGTTTATCCCGCGGGGGGGCGGATGGCTACACCTTC CASSLSRGGADGYTF
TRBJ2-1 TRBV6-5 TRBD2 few TGTGCCAGCAGCCGGACTAGCCACAATGAGCAGTTCTTC CASSRTSHNEQFF
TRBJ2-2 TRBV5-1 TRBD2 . TGCGCCAGCAGCTTTGTTAGCGGGGCGAACACCGGGGAGCTGTTTTTT CASSFVSGANTGELFF
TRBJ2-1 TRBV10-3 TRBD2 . TGTGCCATCAGCGGGGGGGGTGGCGATGAGCAGTTCTTC CAISGGGGDEQFF
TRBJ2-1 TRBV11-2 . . TGTGCCAGCAGCTCCGGCCCCAAGTTCAATGAGCAGTTCTTC CASSSGPKFNEQFF
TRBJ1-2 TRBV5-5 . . TGTGCCAGCAGCCGGGGCGGGGGCGGCTACACCTTC CASSRGGGGYTF
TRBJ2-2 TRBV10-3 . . TGTGCCACCAAAGGTTCGGTTAACACCGGGGAGCTGTTTTTT CATKGSVNTGELFF
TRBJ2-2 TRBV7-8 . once TGTGCCAGCAGCTTACGGCTATCCGGGGAGCTGTTTTTT CASSLRLSGELFF
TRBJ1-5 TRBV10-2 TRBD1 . TGCGCCAGCAGTGAAACGGGACAGGGGCCTGGGGAGCCCCAGCATTTT CASSETGQGPGEPQHF
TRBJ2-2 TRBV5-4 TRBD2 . TGTGCCAGCAGCTGGACTAGCGTGAACACCGGGGAGCTGTTTTTT CASSWTSVNTGELFF
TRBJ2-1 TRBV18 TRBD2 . TGTGCCAGCTCACGCCTGGTAGCGGGAGAGAATGAGCAGTTCTTC CASSRLVAGENEQFF
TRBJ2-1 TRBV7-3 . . TGTGCCAGCAGCCTCAGCAGGGCCCATTCCTACAATGAGCAGTTCTTC CASSLSRAHSYNEQFF
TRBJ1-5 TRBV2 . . TGTGCCAGCAGTTATACAGGGAAAGGGAATCAGCCCCAGCATTTT CASSYTGKGNQPQHF
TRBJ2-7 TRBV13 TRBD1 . TGTGCCAGCAGCGCCCTAAGTGGACCGGGACAGGACCGCTACGAGCAGTACTTC CASSALSGPGQDRYEQYF
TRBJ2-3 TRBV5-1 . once TGCGCCAGCAGCCCCAAGGCTACCACTAGCACAGATACGCAGTATTTT CASSPKATTSTDTQYF
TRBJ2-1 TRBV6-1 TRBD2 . TGTGCCAGCAGTGAACAACCGGGGGGCAATGAGCAGTTCTTC CASSEQPGGNEQFF